The clone carrying this T cell receptor beta chain came up a few times. This specimen belongs to a study of blood T cell repertoires in COVID-19. In the study overall: COVID-19 samples from acute and convalescent phases originated in the United States, Italy and Spain.

Authors' data handling: Reference gene primer amplification yielded estimated nucleated cell counts. Method: immunoSEQ multiplex PCR; TCRdb's copy keeps in-frame clones and lacks some. V, J and clone size are those of that table, while D and trimming were read from the DNA. The sample has under 250,000 clones; over 75% are singletons. The CDR3 covers 17 residues. V was clipped by 5 bases and J by 4 bases, with 23 bases between them. CDR1 SEHNR and CDR2 FQNEAQ come from the germline V gene (reference sequence). Participant reports of clinical history set cohort assignment. The specimen sequenced was PBMCs or T cells enriched from blood (not recorded which). The chain employs TRBV7-9 and TRBJ1-2, with unresolved D. The sequence was collected from a woman aged 60 to 75 who had recovered from COVID-19. The CDR3 loop reads CASSPRGGSLSAYGYTF. Written as DNA, the CDR3 is TGTGCCAGCAGCCCCCGGGGAGGGTCCCTATCGGCCTATGGCTACACCTTC.